This entry features one T cell receptor (beta chain) sequence. This entry comes from a study of blood T cell repertoires in COVID-19. For the study at large: The United States, Italy and Spain supplied acute and convalescent COVID-19 samples.

This table comes from immunoSEQ multiplex PCR, and its TCRdb copy is limited to in-frame clones, with some not included. Among more than 85,000 clones listed, roughly 85% were seen once. Sequencing input: peripheral blood. The receptor's source is a middle-aged man with acute or convalescent COVID-19.

CDR3 sequence (DNA): TGTGCCAGCAGTCCCCATCCCGAGACTAGCAAGGGAGAGACCCAGTACTTC. The encoded protein is CASSPHPETSKGETQYF. V gene TRBV6-6 combines with J gene TRBJ2-5; 7 bases map to TRBD2. The germline CDR1 and CDR2 sequences are MNHNY and SVGAGI (reference sequence). V lost 5 bases, J lost 4 bases, and 16 bases stayed unmatched. The CDR3 covers 17 residues.